This entry lists 18 T cell receptor beta chains sequenced from one sample in a study of T cell responses to AZD1222 COVID-19 vaccine (dated by TCRdb to the early 2020s). Sample time point, as interpreted from the label and publication: baseline before first vaccination. To prepare the library, the immunoSEQ multiplex PCR assay was applied. TCRdb took over this immuneACCESS table, retaining in-frame rearrangements with V and J assigned. Such tables are incomplete; in checked studies, under half of the missing clones stem from an unresolved V gene, and the remainder is unexplained. This sample lists approximately 170,000 clones; 90% to 95% were detected once. The top ten hold 3.9% of the sample. This specimen was peripheral blood, taken on day 0 of AZD1222 vaccination. All receptors come from an adult in good health.

The rearrangement joins TRBV4-2 to TRBJ2-7, with D possibly being TRBD2 (7 bases). The CDR3 contains 16 residues. CDR1 and CDR2 from the germline V gene are LGHNA and YNFKEQ. The V gene lost 1 base and the J gene lost 2 bases, with 15 bases spanning the gap. CDR3 coding DNA: TGTGCCAGCAGCCAAGCCTCAGGGGCGGGGGCCTACGAGCAGTACTTC. This translates into CASSQASGAGAYEQYF.

The genes are TRBV7-9 and TRBJ2-1; no clear D gene. V was cut by 5 bases and J by 4 bases, with 12 bases left in between. The V gene's germline CDR1 is SEHNR and CDR2 FQNEAQ (reference sequence). The CDR3 loop spans 14 amino acids. CDR3 coding DNA: TGTGCCAGCAGCGATTACCCGAATTACAATGAGCAGTTCTTC. Translating it yields CASSDYPNYNEQFF.

The chain's CDR3 is CASSLGSYGYTF. DNA of the CDR3: TGTGCCAGCAGTTTAGGATCCTATGGCTACACCTTC. The rearrangement uses TRBV12-3 or TRBV12-4 and TRBJ1-2, with unresolved D. The V gene lost 1 base and the J gene lost 4 bases, with 4 bases spanning the gap. This CDR3 is 12 amino acids long.

The V call is TRBV27, the J call TRBJ2-3, with D possibly matching TRBD1 (6 bases). The CDR3 extends over 15 amino acids. V lost 8 bases and J 4 bases, leaving 19 bases between the germline ends. Germline CDR1 and CDR2: MNHEY and SMNVEV (reference sequence). CDR3 protein: CASQAPGVGADTQYF. Written as DNA, the CDR3 is TGTGCCAGCCAAGCCCCAGGGGTAGGGGCAGATACGCAGTATTTT.

The chain recombines TRBV19 with TRBJ1-3, with D uncertain. The germline gives CDR1 LNHDA, CDR2 SQIVND (reference sequence). Trimming shortened V by 3 bases and J by 2 bases, and 5 bases separated the two germline ends. The CDR3 runs 13 residues. This CDR3 reads CASSIGPGNTIYF. CDR3 DNA: TGTGCCAGTAGTATCGGACCTGGAAACACCATATATTTT.

The chain is built from TRBV18 and TRBJ1-5; 7 bases are shared with TRBD1. CDR3 length equals 15 residues. Germline V CDR1 and CDR2: KGHSH, LQKENI. J lost 4 bases, V lost 4 bases, and 7 bases had no gene match. The DNA of the CDR3 is TGTGCCAGCTCACTGGGACAGCCAGATAATCAGCCCCAGCATTTT. Translation gives CASSLGQPDNQPQHF.

The V gene is TRBV13, the J gene TRBJ1-2; 8 nucleotides agree with TRBD1. The CDR3 runs 15 residues. CDR1 is PRHDT and CDR2 is FYEKMQ in the germline V gene (reference sequence). J lost 4 bases, V lost 5 bases, and 9 bases had no gene match. This CDR3 is CASSGQGGLSYGYTF. CDR3 nucleotides: TGTGCCAGCAGCGGACAGGGCGGCTTATCCTATGGCTACACCTTC. Drawing the rest from reference TRBV13 and TRBJ1-2, the complete variable domain is AAGVIQSPRHLIKEKRETATLKCYPIPRHDTVYWYQQGPGQDPQFLISFYEKMQSDKGSIPDRFSAQQFSDYHSELNMSSLELGDSALYFCASSGQGGLSYGYTFGSGTRLTVV.

The V gene is TRBV27, the J gene TRBJ1-2; D is possibly TRBD1 (5 bases). CDR1 and CDR2 from the germline V gene are MNHEY and SMNVEV (reference sequence). The CDR3 spans 13 residues. V shed 3 bases and J shed 8 bases, with 13 bases lying between them. The CDR3 here is CASSFQGVGGYTF. The CDR3 nucleotides are TGTGCCAGCAGTTTCCAGGGCGTGGGGGGCTACACCTTC.

The CDR3 DNA reads TGTGCCAGCTCTCGGGGAAATGAGCAGTTCTTC. Its protein is CASSRGNEQFF. This chain connects TRBV3-1 (or the pseudogene TRBV3-2) to TRBJ2-1; possible D gene TRBD2, 5 bases. From germline, CDR1 is LGHDT and CDR2 YNNKEL (reference sequence). Trimming left V 8 bases short and J 7 bases short, with 9 bases between. The CDR3 totals 11 residues.

This chain connects TRBV5-4 to TRBJ1-2; D may be TRBD1 (6 bases). V lost 0 bases and J 3 bases, leaving 12 bases between the germline ends. Germline assignment: CDR1 SGHNT and CDR2 YYREEE (reference sequence). This CDR3 is 15 amino acids long. CDR3 in DNA: TGTGCCAGCAGCTTGGGCGGGGGCGGGGACTATGGCTACACCTTC. It yields the protein CASSLGGGGDYGYTF.

The genes are TRBV12-3 or TRBV12-4 and TRBJ2-6, with D hard to call. The ends were cut back, 6 bases at V and 1 base at J, with 4 bases in the middle. The CDR3 has 13 amino acids. CDR3 in amino acids: CASSPSGANVLTF. DNA of the CDR3: TGTGCCAGCAGCCCATCTGGGGCCAACGTCCTGACTTTC.

This clone was seen a single time. V gene TRBV18 combines with J gene TRBJ1-2, with TRBD1 as a possible D gene (6 bases). With 10 bases removed from V and 2 bases from J, the gap between germline ends came to 17 bases. Germline V CDR1 and CDR2: KGHSH, LQKENI. The CDR3 contains 14 residues. The CDR3 DNA is TGTGCCACCCGTGGGGGGGCCCTCAACTATGGCTACACCTTC. This sequence encodes CATRGGALNYGYTF.

The chain carries TRBV7-6 and TRBJ1-2, with D uncertain. This CDR3 region has 16 residues. Trimming removed 1 base at V and 3 bases at J, with 15 bases between. Germline V lookup: CDR1 SGHVS, CDR2 FNYEAQ. The CDR3 nucleotides read TGTGCCAGCAGCTTAGAAGCGTCGGCGGCACACTATGGCTACACCTTC. Translation: CASSLEASAAHYGYTF.

This chain joins TRBV4-1 and TRBJ2-7; tentatively, D is TRBD1 (5 bases). Trimming shortened V by 0 bases and J by 1 base, and 7 bases separated the two germline ends. Germline CDR1 is MGHRA and CDR2 is YSYEKL. CDR3 length equals 14 residues. For the CDR3, the DNA is TGCGCCAGCAGCCAAGATACAGGATCCTACGAGCAGTACTTC. Amino acid sequence: CASSQDTGSYEQYF.

This chain uses TRBV7-9 with TRBJ1-4; 7 bases are a match to TRBD1. Germline V gene sequence: CDR1 SEHNR, CDR2 FQNEAQ (reference sequence). The CDR3 extends over 14 amino acids. V was clipped by 5 bases and J by 8 bases; unmatched bases: 8. The DNA of the CDR3 is TGTGCCAGCAGCCTCGACAGGGTAGGGGAAAAACTGTTTTTT. Residues: CASSLDRVGEKLFF. The full variable domain, its missing parts supplied by reference TRBV7-9 and TRBJ1-4, is DTGVSQNPRHKITKRGQNVTFRCDPISEHNRLYWYRQTLGQGPEFLTYFQNEAQLEKSRLLSDRFSAERPKGSFSTLEIQRTEQGDSAMYLCASSLDRVGEKLFFGSGTQLSVL.

V is TRBV10-3 and J is TRBJ1-2; TRBD1 is a possible D gene (6 bases). Per germline, CDR1 ENHRY and CDR2 SYGVKD. The CDR3 sequence is 17 residues long. V was pared by 3 bases and J by 0 bases, with 17 bases between. CDR3 DNA sequence: TGTGCCATCAGTGACCAACAGGGTCGAGTGGCTAACTATGGCTACACCTTC. Its translation: CAISDQQGRVANYGYTF.

The rearrangement joins TRBV9 to TRBJ2-5; 7 bases align to TRBD1. V gave up 1 base and J gave up 0 bases; unmatched junction bases: 9. Germline CDR1 and CDR2: SGDLS and YYNGEE. This CDR3 is built from 17 residues. As DNA, the CDR3 is TGTGCCAGCAGCGTATGGGACAGAGCCTTTTACCAAGAGACCCAGTACTTC. Encoded protein: CASSVWDRAFYQETQYF.

The table lists this clone with a few counts. The chain couples TRBV7-9 to TRBJ1-1; D gene unclear. CDR1 and CDR2 (germline): SEHNR, FQNEAQ (reference sequence). V was pared by 5 bases and J by 6 bases, with 13 bases between. The CDR3 loop spans 13 amino acids. CDR3 sequence reads: CASSLKGNSEAFF. In DNA, the CDR3 is TGTGCCAGCAGCCTAAAGGGAAACTCTGAAGCTTTCTTT.